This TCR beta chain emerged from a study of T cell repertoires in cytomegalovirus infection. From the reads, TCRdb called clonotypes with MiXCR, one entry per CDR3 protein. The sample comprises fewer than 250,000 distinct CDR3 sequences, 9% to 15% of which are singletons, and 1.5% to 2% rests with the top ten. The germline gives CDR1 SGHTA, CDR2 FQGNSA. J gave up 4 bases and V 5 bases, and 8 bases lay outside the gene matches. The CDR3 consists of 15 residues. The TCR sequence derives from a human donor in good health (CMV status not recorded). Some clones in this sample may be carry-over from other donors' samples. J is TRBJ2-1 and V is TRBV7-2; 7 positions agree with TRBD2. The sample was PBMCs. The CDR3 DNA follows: TGTGCCAGCAGCCCGGGGCTAGCGGAATACAATGAGCAGTTCTTC. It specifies CASSPGLAEYNEQFF.